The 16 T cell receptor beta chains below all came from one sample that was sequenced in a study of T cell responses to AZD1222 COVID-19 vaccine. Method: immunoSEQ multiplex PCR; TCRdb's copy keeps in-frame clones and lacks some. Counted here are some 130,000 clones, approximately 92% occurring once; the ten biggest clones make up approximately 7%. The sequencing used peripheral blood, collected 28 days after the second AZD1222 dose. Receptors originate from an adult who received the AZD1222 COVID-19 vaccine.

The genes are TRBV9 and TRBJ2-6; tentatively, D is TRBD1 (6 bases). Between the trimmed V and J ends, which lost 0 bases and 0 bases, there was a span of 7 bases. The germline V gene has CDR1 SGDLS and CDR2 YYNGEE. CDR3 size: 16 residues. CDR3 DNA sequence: TGTGCCAGCAGCGTAGGAGGGGGCTCTGGGGCCAACGTCCTGACTTTC. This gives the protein CASSVGGGSGANVLTF.

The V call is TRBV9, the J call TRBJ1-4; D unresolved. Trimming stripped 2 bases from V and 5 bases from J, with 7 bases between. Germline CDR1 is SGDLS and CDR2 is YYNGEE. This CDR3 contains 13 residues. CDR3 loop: CASSVRHNEKLFF. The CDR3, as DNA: TGTGCCAGCAGCGTTAGACACAATGAAAAACTGTTTTTT.

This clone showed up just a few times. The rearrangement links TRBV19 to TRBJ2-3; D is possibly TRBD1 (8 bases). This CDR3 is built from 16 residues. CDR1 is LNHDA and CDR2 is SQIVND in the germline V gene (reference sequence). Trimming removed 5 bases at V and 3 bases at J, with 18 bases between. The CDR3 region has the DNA TGTGCCAGTAGTCTCCCGACAGGGGAGGGGACAGATACGCAGTATTTT. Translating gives CASSLPTGEGTDTQYF.

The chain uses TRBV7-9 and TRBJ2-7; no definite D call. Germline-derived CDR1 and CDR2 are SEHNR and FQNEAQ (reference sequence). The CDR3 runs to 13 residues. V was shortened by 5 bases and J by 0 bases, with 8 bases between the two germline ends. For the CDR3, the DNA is TGTGCCAGCAGCCCGCCTGCCTCCTACGAGCAGTACTTC. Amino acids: CASSPPASYEQYF.

The CDR3 reads CASSSRTSASQETQYF. The CDR3 DNA reads as TGTGCCAGCAGCTCGCGGACTAGCGCCAGCCAAGAGACCCAGTACTTC. This chain connects TRBV3-1 (or the pseudogene TRBV3-2) to TRBJ2-5; 9 bases are a match to TRBD2. The CDR3 extends over 16 amino acids. V gave up 5 bases and J gave up 1 base; unmatched junction bases: 8. Germline V gene lookup returns CDR1 LGHDT and CDR2 YNNKEL (reference sequence).

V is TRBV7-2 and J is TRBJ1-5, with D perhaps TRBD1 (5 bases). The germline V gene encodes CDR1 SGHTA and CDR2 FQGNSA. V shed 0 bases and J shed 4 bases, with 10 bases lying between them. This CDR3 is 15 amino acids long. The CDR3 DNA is TGTGCCAGCAGCTTAGCGTCACGGACAAATCAGCCCCAGCATTTT. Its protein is CASSLASRTNQPQHF.

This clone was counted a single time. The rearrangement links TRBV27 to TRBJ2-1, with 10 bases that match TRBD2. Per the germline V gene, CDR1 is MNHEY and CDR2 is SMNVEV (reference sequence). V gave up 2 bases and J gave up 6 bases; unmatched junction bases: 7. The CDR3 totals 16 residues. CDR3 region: CASSLGPLAGVNEQFF. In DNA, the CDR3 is TGTGCCAGCAGTTTAGGCCCTCTAGCGGGGGTCAATGAGCAGTTCTTC.

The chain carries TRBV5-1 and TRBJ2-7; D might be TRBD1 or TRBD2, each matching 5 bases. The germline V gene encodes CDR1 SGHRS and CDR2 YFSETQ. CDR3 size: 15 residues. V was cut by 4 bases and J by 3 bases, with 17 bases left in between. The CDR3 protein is CASSPTGPLNYEQYF. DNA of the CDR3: TGCGCCAGCAGCCCGACGGGACCTCTTAACTACGAGCAGTACTTC.

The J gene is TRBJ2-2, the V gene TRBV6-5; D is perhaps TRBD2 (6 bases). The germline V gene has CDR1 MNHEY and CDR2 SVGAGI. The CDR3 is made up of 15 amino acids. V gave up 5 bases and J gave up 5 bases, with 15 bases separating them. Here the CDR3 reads CASSRTVGGTGELFF. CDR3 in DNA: TGTGCCAGCAGTCGGACTGTGGGGGGTACCGGGGAGCTGTTTTTT.

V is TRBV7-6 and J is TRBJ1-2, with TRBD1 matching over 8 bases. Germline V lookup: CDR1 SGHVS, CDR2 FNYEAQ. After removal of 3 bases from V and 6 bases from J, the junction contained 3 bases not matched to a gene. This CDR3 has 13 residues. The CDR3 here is CASSLQGANGYTF. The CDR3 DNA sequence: TGTGCCAGCAGCTTGCAGGGGGCAAATGGCTACACCTTC.

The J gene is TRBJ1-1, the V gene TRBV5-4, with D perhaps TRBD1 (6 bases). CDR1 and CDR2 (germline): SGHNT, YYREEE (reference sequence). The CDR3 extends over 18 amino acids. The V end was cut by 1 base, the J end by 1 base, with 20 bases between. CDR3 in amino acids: CASSLPPPRGRGNTEAFF. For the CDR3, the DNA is TGTGCCAGCAGCTTGCCCCCTCCCCGGGGGCGAGGGAACACTGAAGCTTTCTTT.

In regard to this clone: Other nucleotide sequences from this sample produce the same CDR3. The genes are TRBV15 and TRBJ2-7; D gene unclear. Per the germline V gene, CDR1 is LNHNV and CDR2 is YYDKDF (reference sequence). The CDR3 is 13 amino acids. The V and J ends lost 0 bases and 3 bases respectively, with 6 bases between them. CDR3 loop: CATSRDLSYEQYF. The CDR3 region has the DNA TGTGCCACCAGCAGAGATCTGAGCTACGAGCAGTACTTC.

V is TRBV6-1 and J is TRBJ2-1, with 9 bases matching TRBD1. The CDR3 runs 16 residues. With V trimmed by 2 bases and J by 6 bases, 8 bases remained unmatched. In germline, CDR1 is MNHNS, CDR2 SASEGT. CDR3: CASSETAGQGRNEQFF. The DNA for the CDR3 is TGTGCCAGCAGTGAAACCGCGGGACAGGGTCGCAATGAGCAGTTCTTC.

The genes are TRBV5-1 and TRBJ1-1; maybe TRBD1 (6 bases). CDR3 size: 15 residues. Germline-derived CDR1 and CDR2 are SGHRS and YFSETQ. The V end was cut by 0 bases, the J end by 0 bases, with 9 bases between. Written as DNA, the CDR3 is TGCGCCAGCAGCTTGGGCGGGACAATGAACACTGAAGCTTTCTTT. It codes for CASSLGGTMNTEAFF. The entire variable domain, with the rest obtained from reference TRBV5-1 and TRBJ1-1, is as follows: KAGVTQTPRYLIKTRGQQVTLSCSPISGHRSVSWYQQTPGQGLQFLFEYFSETQRNKGNFPGRFSGRQFSNSRSEMNVSTLELGDSALYLCASSLGGTMNTEAFFGQGTRLTVV.

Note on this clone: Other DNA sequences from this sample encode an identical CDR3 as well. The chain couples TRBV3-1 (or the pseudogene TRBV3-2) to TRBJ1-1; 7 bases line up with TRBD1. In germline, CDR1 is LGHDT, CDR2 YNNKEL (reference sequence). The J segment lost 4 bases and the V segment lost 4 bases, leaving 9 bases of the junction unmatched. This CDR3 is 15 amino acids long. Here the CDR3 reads CASSPQGEGGTEAFF. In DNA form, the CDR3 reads TGTGCCAGCAGCCCCCAGGGGGAGGGGGGCACTGAAGCTTTCTTT.

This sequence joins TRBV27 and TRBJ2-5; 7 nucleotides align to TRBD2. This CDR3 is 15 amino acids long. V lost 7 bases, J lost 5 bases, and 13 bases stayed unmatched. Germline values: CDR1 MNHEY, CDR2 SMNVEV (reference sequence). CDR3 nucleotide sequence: TGTGCCAGCAATTGGGTGGGGGGGTTGTTGGAGACCCAGTACTTC. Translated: CASNWVGGLLETQYF.